The rows below give T cell receptor beta chains drawn from one sample of a study of response to subunit inactivated influenza vaccine. In TCRdb, the RT-PCR reads were re-called with MiXCR into one record per CDR3 protein. The table has 550,000 to 650,000 distinct CDR3 sequences, about 10% seen once. Source: PBMCs from blood, taken on the day of vaccination. The receptors come from a man in his fifties who received an inactivated influenza vaccine. Both conserved end residues are trimmed from each CDR3. D genes are given only for firm matches.

j_gene,d_gene,v_gene,CDR3aa
TRBJ2-6,.,TRBV30,AWSQGGANVLT
TRBJ2-3,TRBD2,TRBV27,ASSLRRGRDTQY
TRBJ2-1,TRBD2,TRBV12-3/TRBV12-4,ASSLGLSGPWGGEQF
TRBJ2-7,.,TRBV28,ASSLLGAYSSSYEQY
TRBJ2-2,.,TRBV27,ASSPSPGTGELF
TRBJ1-1,.,TRBV6-1,ASSLRLVNTEAF
TRBJ2-3,.,TRBV19,ASSWQAISTDTQY
TRBJ2-7,TRBD2,TRBV6-2/TRBV6-3,ATHRTSGGLGKNEQY
TRBJ2-3,TRBD2,TRBV5-1,ASSFRDYTDTQY
TRBJ2-1,TRBD2,TRBV9,ASSVASGSDNEQF
TRBJ2-3,TRBD2,TRBV7-8,ASSPNPGLAVSTDTQY
TRBJ2-1,TRBD2,TRBV27,ASSLGLASYNEQF
TRBJ2-3,.,TRBV7-9,ASSLYLSTDTQY
TRBJ2-3,.,TRBV9,ASSVTPEGRGTDTQY
TRBJ2-5,TRBD1,TRBV7-9,ASSLVPGGSETQY
TRBJ1-2,.,TRBV5-1,ASSSGTPGYGYT
TRBJ2-7,.,TRBV28,ASSSNPLETSEQY
TRBJ2-7,.,TRBV10-3,AIGGSSYEQY
TRBJ1-2,.,TRBV28,ASRQNRGAVDYGYT
TRBJ2-3,.,TRBV12-3/TRBV12-4,ASSFTWGADTQY
TRBJ1-2,TRBD1,TRBV29-1,SVLGDREGGYT
TRBJ1-1,.,TRBV11-1,ASSPNTPGEAF
TRBJ2-5,.,TRBV7-2,ASSRTSQETQY
TRBJ2-6,.,TRBV6-2/TRBV6-3,ASRDTTGSSGANVLT
TRBJ2-7,.,TRBV9,ASSVISKGEQY
TRBJ2-2,.,TRBV24-1,ATSRDGVNTGELF
TRBJ1-2,TRBD1,TRBV10-3,AISGTEGAYGYT
TRBJ2-5,.,TRBV10-3,AIGAGQETQY
TRBJ2-2,.,TRBV25-1,ASWGVRVGGLNTGELF
TRBJ2-3,TRBD2,TRBV5-1,ASSSSGRNTDTQY
TRBJ2-2,TRBD2,TRBV7-2,ASSLQGGRGGELF
TRBJ2-3,.,TRBV7-2,ASSLYAGSSTDTQY
TRBJ2-1,.,TRBV11-1,ASSLPPFRIADFYNEQF
TRBJ2-4,.,TRBV11-2,ASRSPGTATNIQY
TRBJ2-1,.,TRBV24-1,ATSDPGTGILYNEQF
TRBJ2-2,TRBD2,TRBV4-3,ASSLIAGDGTGELF
TRBJ2-1,.,TRBV28,ASSPVGYGSIGYDEQF
TRBJ2-3,.,TRBV30,AWSAHFGGAVQY
TRBJ2-7,TRBD2,TRBV4-2,ASSGLARGEQY
TRBJ1-5,TRBD1,TRBV6-5,ASSYGDSSQPQH
TRBJ2-7,TRBD2,TRBV5-1,ASSLSHSGSSYEQY
TRBJ2-3,TRBD2,TRBV20-1,SARSMSRGGPISSTDTQY
TRBJ2-7,.,TRBV6-2/TRBV6-3,ASSRPGTSSYEQY
TRBJ2-5,.,TRBV15,ATSRKETQY
TRBJ2-2,.,TRBV27,ASTSTGELF
TRBJ2-5,TRBD1,TRBV12-3/TRBV12-4,ASKVGTGDPRTQY
TRBJ2-7,.,TRBV29-1,SVFLDGSSYEQY
TRBJ2-3,TRBD2,TRBV7-2,ASSLNGGAVDTQY
TRBJ1-1,TRBD1,TRBV7-9,ASSPRGQGATEAF
TRBJ2-2,.,TRBV7-2,ASSEPGYTGELF
TRBJ1-5,.,TRBV20-1,FARDWGAGNQPQH